This record concerns one T cell receptor beta chain sequence. The data originate from a study of monozygotic twins with inflammatory bowel disease. TCRdb reprocessed the 5' RACE reads and stores each CDR3 protein as one record, lacking DNA. The sample holds hundreds of thousands of distinct CDR3 sequences. Looked up from germline, CDR1 is MNHEY and CDR2 is SVGAGI. CDR3 size: 15 residues. This TCR was sampled from a human donor with ulcerative colitis or Crohn's disease, or a healthy co-twin of an affected twin (not recorded which). The source material was blood. The V and J genes are TRBV6-5 and TRBJ1-6; checking the TCRdb D call of TRBD1 is not possible without DNA. The CDR3 sequence: CASSYSEQGGKPLHF.